The present T cell receptor beta chain was sequenced within a study of blood T cell repertoires in COVID-19. Turning to the study itself: Material from acute and convalescent COVID-19 was sourced from the United States, Italy and Spain. T cells, B-cell-depleted T cells, or PBMCs provided the cDNA or gDNA that served as material.

Looked up from germline, CDR1 is SGHDN and CDR2 is FVKESK. The CDR3 has 15 amino acids. V was shortened by 2 bases and J by 6 bases, with 17 bases between the two germline ends. This clone came up a few times. Methods used by the authors: Reference gene primer amplification gave estimated nucleated cell counts. Assay: immunoSEQ multiplex PCR; the TCRdb copy retains only in-frame clones and omits some. V and J calls and clone size are given by that table; D and trimming were obtained from the DNA. The table has hundreds of thousands of clones, just under 85% seen once. The V call is TRBV14, the J call TRBJ2-7; TRBD2 might be the D (5 bases). Material for sequencing was peripheral blood. The clonotype comes from an elderly man with acute or convalescent COVID-19. DNA for the CDR3: TGTGCCAGCAGCCAACTTTCCGGGAACCGAGTCGAGCAGTACTTC. As protein: CASSQLSGNRVEQYF.